These T cell receptor beta chains were read from a single sample in a study of blood T cell repertoires in COVID-19. Here immunoSEQ multiplex PCR was the method, and the copy in TCRdb shows in-frame clones only, minus some. The sample includes approximately 450,000 clones, 80% to 90% seen only once; the top ten take 1% to 1.3%. What was sequenced was PBMCs or T cells enriched from blood (not recorded which). Every receptor here comes from a man aged 30-40 years who had recovered from COVID-19. Each CDR3 is given with its conserved first and last residue. Fields, in order: CDR3 length, D gene, clone size, V gene, J gene, CDR3 protein, CDR3 DNA. A D gene is named only where the DNA matches it firmly. Size values are once, few and many counts, or a class for expanded clones, and some rows have none.

14	TRBD2	NA	TRBV30	TRBJ2-1	CAWRRLAGGHEQFF	TGTGCCTGGAGGAGGCTAGCGGGAGGCCATGAGCAGTTCTTC
14	TRBD1	NA	TRBV5-1	TRBJ2-7	CASSLWDRSVQQYF	TGCGCCAGCAGCTTGTGGGACAGGTCCGTGCAGCAGTACTTC
15	NA	NA	TRBV20-1	TRBJ1-5	CSASVNPGNNQPQHF	TGCAGTGCTAGTGTGAATCCGGGGAACAATCAGCCCCAGCATTTT
11	TRBD1	NA	TRBV18	TRBJ1-6	CASSPGTGLHF	TGTGCCAGCTCACCCGGGACAGGGCTCCACTTT
14	NA	NA	TRBV19	TRBJ2-1	CASTYGGDYNEQFF	TGTGCCAGTACTTACGGCGGGGATTACAATGAGCAGTTCTTC
14	NA	NA	TRBV3-1/TRBV3-2	TRBJ1-3	CASSQEPGAHTIYF	TGTGCCAGCAGCCAAGAGCCAGGGGCACACACCATATATTTT
15	TRBD1	NA	TRBV5-1	TRBJ1-1	CASSLMSGGDTEAFF	TGCGCCAGCAGCTTGATGTCAGGGGGAGACACTGAAGCTTTCTTT
11	TRBD1	NA	TRBV6-5	TRBJ2-1	CASHRQGEQFF	TGTGCCAGTCACAGACAGGGTGAGCAGTTCTTC
15	NA	NA	TRBV29-1	TRBJ2-2	CSVEDYRSNTGELFF	TGCAGCGTTGAAGATTACCGGTCTAACACCGGGGAGCTGTTTTTT
16	NA	NA	TRBV24-1	TRBJ1-2	CATSDQTDRAFYGYTF	TGTGCCACCAGTGACCAAACGGACAGAGCCTTCTATGGCTACACCTTC
16	TRBD2	NA	TRBV10-3	TRBJ2-3	CAISAQLGGVADTQYF	TGTGCCATCAGTGCCCAACTGGGAGGGGTCGCAGATACGCAGTATTTT
16	TRBD2	NA	TRBV28	TRBJ2-3	CASSILSGRRTDTQYF	TGTGCCAGCAGTATCCTTAGCGGGAGGCGGACAGATACGCAGTATTTT
12	NA	NA	TRBV2	TRBJ2-5	CASNLGGGTQYF	TGTGCCAGCAATTTAGGGGGGGGGACCCAGTACTTC
14	NA	NA	TRBV21-1	TRBJ1-5	CASSKAAGYQPQHF	TGTGCCAGCAGCAAAGCAGCGGGGTACCAGCCCCAGCATTTT
14	NA	NA	TRBV7-9	TRBJ1-6	CASSPQAQASPLHF	TGTGCCAGCAGCCCCCAGGCCCAGGCCTCACCCCTCCACTTT
12	NA	once	TRBV19	TRBJ1-5	CASSTGNQPQHF	TGTGCCAGTAGTACAGGGAATCAGCCCCAGCATTTT
14	NA	NA	TRBV9	TRBJ1-5	CASSADRSNQPQHF	TGTGCCAGCAGCGCAGACAGGAGCAATCAGCCCCAGCATTTT
14	TRBD1	NA	TRBV28	TRBJ2-7	CASSLRTGAYEQYF	TGTGCCAGCAGTCTCCGGACAGGGGCCTACGAGCAGTACTTC
13	NA	NA	TRBV12-3/TRBV12-4	TRBJ2-7	CASTWRRGYEQYF	TGTGCCAGCACCTGGCGAAGGGGGTACGAGCAGTACTTC
13	NA	NA	TRBV6-5	TRBJ1-1	CASSPYLHTEAFF	TGTGCCAGCAGTCCCTATTTGCACACTGAAGCTTTCTTT
12	NA	NA	TRBV29-1	TRBJ1-1	CSVDQGKAEAFF	TGCAGCGTTGATCAGGGGAAGGCTGAAGCTTTCTTT
14	NA	NA	TRBV5-1	TRBJ1-2	CASSPRGVNYGYTF	TGCGCCAGCAGCCCCCGGGGGGTCAACTATGGCTACACCTTC
14	NA	NA	TRBV19	TRBJ2-1	CASSIDFRYNEQFF	TGTGCCAGTAGTATAGATTTTCGGTACAATGAGCAGTTCTTC
11	NA	NA	TRBV10-2	TRBJ2-1	CASTQGSEQFF	TGCGCCAGCACCCAGGGATCTGAGCAGTTCTTC
15	NA	NA	TRBV7-9	TRBJ2-2	CASSLGTGLTGELFF	TGTGCCAGCAGCTTAGGTACAGGGCTTACCGGGGAGCTGTTTTTT
13	NA	NA	TRBV29-1	TRBJ2-1	CSVGKLGGNEQFF	TGCAGCGTTGGTAAACTAGGGGGCAATGAGCAGTTCTTC
13	NA	NA	TRBV3-1/TRBV3-2	TRBJ2-1	CASSQAEYNEQFF	TGTGCCAGCAGCCAAGCGGAGTACAATGAGCAGTTCTTC
14	TRBD1	once	TRBV10-3	TRBJ2-3	CAITRDSTTDTQYF	TGTGCCATCACCCGGGACAGCACCACAGATACGCAGTATTTT
15	NA	NA	TRBV5-1	TRBJ2-7	CASSLVASPGDEQYF	TGCGCCAGCAGCTTGGTGGCGTCCCCGGGGGACGAGCAGTACTTC
11	NA	once	TRBV30	TRBJ2-7	CAWRFGGEQYF	TGTGCCTGGAGGTTCGGGGGCGAGCAGTACTTC
16	TRBD2	NA	TRBV10-3	TRBJ2-3	CAISEFPGGPAHTQYF	TGTGCCATCAGTGAGTTCCCGGGAGGGCCCGCGCATACGCAGTATTTT
16	NA	NA	TRBV9	TRBJ2-6	CASSVDWAPGANVLTF	TGTGCCAGCAGCGTAGATTGGGCCCCTGGGGCCAACGTCCTGACTTTC
13	NA	NA	TRBV19	TRBJ1-2	CASLRFDGTRQSF	TGTGCCAGCCTCAGATTTGACGGGACTCGTCAGAGCTTC
14	TRBD1	NA	TRBV11-3	TRBJ1-2	CASSLDTGAYGYTF	TGTGCCAGCAGCTTAGATACAGGGGCCTATGGCTACACCTTC
15	NA	NA	TRBV18	TRBJ1-1	CASSEGRQSSTEAFF	TGTGCCAGCTCGGAGGGTAGACAGTCAAGCACTGAAGCTTTCTTT
16	NA	NA	TRBV4-1	TRBJ2-2	CASSRGGGRNTGELFF	TGCGCCAGCAGCCGAGGAGGGGGCAGGAACACCGGGGAGCTGTTTTTT
20	TRBD1	NA	TRBV6-1	TRBJ2-2	CASSATRASGTGGGRGELFF	TGTGCCAGCAGTGCCACGCGTGCCTCCGGGACAGGGGGCGGGCGGGGGGAGCTGTTTTTT